The clone carrying this TCR beta chain was recorded a few times. These data come from a study of T cell repertoires in cytomegalovirus infection. TCRdb recomputed calls from the reads with MiXCR, one row per CDR3 protein. The sample has approximately 700,000 distinct CDR3 sequences; about a third are singletons. Sequencing input: PBMCs. This sequence was found in a human donor in good health (CMV status not recorded). Some clones in this sample may be carry-over from other donors' samples.

CDR3 residues: CASNSKESGNTIYF. Written as DNA, the CDR3 is TGTGCCAGTAACTCCAAGGAGTCGGGAAACACCATATATTTT. V and J are TRBV19 and TRBJ1-3; no firm D call. There are 14 residues in the CDR3. Trimming stripped 7 bases from V and 4 bases from J, with 14 bases between. From germline, CDR1 is LNHDA and CDR2 SQIVND (reference sequence).